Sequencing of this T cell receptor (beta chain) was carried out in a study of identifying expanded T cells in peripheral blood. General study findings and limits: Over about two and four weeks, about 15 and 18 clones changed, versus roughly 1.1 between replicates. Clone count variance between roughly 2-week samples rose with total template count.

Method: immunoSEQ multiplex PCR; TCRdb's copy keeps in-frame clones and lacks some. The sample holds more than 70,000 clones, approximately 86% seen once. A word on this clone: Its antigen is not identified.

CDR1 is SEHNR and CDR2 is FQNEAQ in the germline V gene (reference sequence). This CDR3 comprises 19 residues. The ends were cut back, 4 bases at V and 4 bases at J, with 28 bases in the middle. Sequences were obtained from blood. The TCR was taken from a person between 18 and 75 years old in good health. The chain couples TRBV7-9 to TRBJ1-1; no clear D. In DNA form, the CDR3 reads TGTGCCAGCAGCTATGACGGAGACCAGAGGATAGTAGCGACCACTGAAGCTTTCTTT. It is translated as CASSYDGDQRIVATTEAFF.